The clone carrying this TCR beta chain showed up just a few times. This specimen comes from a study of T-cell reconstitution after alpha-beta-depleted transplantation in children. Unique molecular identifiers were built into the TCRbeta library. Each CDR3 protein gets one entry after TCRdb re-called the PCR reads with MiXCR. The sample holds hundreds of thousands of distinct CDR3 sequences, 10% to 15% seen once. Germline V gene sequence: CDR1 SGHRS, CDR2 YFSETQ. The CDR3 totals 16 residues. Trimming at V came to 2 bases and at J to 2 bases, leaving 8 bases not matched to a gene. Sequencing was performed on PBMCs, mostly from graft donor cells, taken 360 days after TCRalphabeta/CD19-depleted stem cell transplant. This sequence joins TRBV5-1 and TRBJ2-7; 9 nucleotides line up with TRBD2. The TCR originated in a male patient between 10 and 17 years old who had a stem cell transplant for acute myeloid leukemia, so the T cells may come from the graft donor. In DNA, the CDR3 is TGCGCCAGCAGCTTCGGACCTAGCGGGGATCCCTACGAGCAGTACTTC. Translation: CASSFGPSGDPYEQYF.